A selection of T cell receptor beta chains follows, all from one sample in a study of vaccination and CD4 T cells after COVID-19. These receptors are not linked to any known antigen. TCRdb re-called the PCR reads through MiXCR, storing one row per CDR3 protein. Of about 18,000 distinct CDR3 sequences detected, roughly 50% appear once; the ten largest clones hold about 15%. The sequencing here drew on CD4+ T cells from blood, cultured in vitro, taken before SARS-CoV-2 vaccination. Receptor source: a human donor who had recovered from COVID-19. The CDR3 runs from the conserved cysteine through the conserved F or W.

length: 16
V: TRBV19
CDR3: CASSVARGANTGELFF

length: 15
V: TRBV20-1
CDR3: CSARSGNSGANVLTF

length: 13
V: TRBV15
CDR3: CATSSRALGGYTF

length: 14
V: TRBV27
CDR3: CASSLSPPGTEAFF

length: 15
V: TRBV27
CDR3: CASFAVGGFYNEQFF

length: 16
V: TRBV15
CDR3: CATSRLAGTGSQPQHF

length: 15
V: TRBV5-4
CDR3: CASSRDSSSTDTQYF

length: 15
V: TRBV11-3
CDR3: CASSLEGMAAYEQYF

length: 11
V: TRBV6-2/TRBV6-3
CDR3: CASSLKNEQYF

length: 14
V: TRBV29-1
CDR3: CSADRGARNTEAFF

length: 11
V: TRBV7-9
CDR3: CASSLGGSYTF

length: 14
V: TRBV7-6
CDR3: CASSLAGWEGQQYF

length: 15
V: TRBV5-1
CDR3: CASSWTGGAENGYTF

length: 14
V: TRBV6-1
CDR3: CASIENGVNTEAFF

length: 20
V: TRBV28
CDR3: CASSFAGGGLAGGQGYEQYF

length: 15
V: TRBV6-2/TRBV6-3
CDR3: CASSYMQGVGQPQHF

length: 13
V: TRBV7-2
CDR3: CASSQGRAYEQYF

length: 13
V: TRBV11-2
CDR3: CASSLAGDSPLHF

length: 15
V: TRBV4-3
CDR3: CASSQERAPRETQYF

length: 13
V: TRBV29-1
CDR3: CSVAGTGGTEAFF

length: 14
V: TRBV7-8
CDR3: CASGSRTGQETQYF

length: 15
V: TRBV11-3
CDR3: CASSLRQTSGNTIYF

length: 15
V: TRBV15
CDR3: CATSRERQGNEKLFF

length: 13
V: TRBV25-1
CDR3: CASNGGGVSPLHF

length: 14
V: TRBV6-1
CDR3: CASSQTGEITEAFF

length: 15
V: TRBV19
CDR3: CASSPIAGSTDTQYF

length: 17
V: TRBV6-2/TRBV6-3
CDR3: CASSYSIRDSYSYEQYF

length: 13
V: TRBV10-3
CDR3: CATGTGLNTEAFF

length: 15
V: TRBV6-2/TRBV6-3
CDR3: CASSAGTGRSYEQCF

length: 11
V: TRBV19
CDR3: CAISGALGQHF

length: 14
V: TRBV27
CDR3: CASSLYGTNQPQHF

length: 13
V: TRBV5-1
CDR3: CASSLQQASPLHF

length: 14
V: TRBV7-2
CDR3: CASSGGWEDYGYTF

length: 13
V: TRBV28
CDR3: CASSFGRQGRAFF

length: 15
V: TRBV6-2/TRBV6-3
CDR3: CASRPSGGQRNEQFF

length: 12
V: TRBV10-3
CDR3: CAISETGDGYTF

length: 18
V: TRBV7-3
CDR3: CASSLTPGTSGSTDTQYF

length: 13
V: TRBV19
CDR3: CASSTTGDTEAFF

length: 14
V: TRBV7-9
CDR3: CASSSQVYQETQYF

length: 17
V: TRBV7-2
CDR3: CASSLNGPGTSLDEAFF

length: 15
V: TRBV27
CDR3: CASRSADRVPYGYTF

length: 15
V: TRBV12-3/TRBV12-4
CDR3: CASSLVGGTNYGYTF

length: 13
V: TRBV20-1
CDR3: CSANRNMNTEAFF

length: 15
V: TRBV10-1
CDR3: CASSRFRTQGDTQYF

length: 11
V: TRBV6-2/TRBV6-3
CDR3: CASSGRETQYF

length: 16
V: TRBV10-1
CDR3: CARFRDRGPLNYGYTF

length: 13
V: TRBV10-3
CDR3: CAISEASGGAQYF

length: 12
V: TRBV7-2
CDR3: CASSLGVGEAFF

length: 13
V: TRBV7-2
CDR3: CASSSWPTDTQYF

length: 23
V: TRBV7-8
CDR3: CASSSFESHRLDRRPPRNTEAFF

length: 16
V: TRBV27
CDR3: CASRFIVGQGHSPLHF